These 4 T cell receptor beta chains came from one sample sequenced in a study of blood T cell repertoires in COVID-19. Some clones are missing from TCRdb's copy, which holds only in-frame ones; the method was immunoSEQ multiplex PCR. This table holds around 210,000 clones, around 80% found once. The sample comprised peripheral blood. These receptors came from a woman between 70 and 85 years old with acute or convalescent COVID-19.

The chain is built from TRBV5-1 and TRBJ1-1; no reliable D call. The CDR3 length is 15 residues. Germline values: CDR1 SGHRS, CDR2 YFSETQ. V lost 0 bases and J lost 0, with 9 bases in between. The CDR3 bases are TGCGCCAGCAGCTTGGCGAAAACGGTGAACACTGAAGCTTTCTTT. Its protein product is CASSLAKTVNTEAFF.

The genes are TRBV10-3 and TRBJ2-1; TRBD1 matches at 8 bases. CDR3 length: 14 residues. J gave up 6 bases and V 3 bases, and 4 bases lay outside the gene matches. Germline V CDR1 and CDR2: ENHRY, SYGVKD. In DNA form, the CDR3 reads TGTGCCATCAGTGAAGGACAGGGACCCAATGAGCAGTTCTTC. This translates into CAISEGQGPNEQFF.

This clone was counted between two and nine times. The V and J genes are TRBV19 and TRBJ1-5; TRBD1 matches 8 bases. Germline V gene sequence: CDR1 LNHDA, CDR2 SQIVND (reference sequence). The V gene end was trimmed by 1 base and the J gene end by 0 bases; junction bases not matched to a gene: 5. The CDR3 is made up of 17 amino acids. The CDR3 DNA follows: TGTGCCAGTAGTATAGCCCAGGGGGCATATAGCAATCAGCCCCAGCATTTT. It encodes CASSIAQGAYSNQPQHF.

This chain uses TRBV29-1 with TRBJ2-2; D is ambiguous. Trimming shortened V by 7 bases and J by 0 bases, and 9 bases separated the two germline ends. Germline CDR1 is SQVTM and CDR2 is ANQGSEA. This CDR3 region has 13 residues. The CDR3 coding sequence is TGCAGCGGTGTGGGCCCGAACACCGGGGAGCTGTTTTTT. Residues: CSGVGPNTGELFF.